Sequencing of this TCR beta chain was carried out in a study of monozygotic twins with inflammatory bowel disease. Whole-study findings and limits: Heterogeneous immunosuppressive treatment regimens may have introduced variability into patient repertoires.

In regard to this clonotype: What it recognizes is unknown.

cDNA was made in eight separate reactions per sample. Incorporation of UMIs carrying a 6-nucleotide sample barcode was performed by template switching. From the 5' RACE reads, TCRdb lists one entry per CDR3 protein and no DNA. The sample's table shows 310,000 or so distinct CDR3 sequences. Germline V CDR1 and CDR2: SNHLY, FYNNEI. The CDR3 loop spans 14 amino acids. Blood samples measuring around 2.4 ml were taken per donor. The receptor was derived from a human donor with ulcerative colitis or Crohn's disease, or a healthy co-twin of an affected twin (not recorded which). The material sequenced was blood. V is TRBV2 and J is TRBJ1-5; as DNA is missing, the TRBD1 call by TCRdb cannot be tested. The CDR3 loop reads CASKVGTANQPQHF.